Presented here are 19 T cell receptor beta chains from one specimen sequenced in a study of blood T cell repertoires in COVID-19. Profiling relied on immunoSEQ multiplex PCR, and the TCRdb table lists in-frame clones only, not all of them. The sample records around 270,000 clones, about 85% being singletons. Sequenced input: peripheral blood. The receptors shown here come from a man aged 55 to 70 with acute or convalescent COVID-19.

The chain has TRBV4-1 and TRBJ1-2; 8 bases align to TRBD1. J lost 5 bases, V lost 3 bases, and 5 bases had no gene match. CDR3 length: 14 amino acids. Germline V CDR1 and CDR2: MGHRA, YSYEKL. CDR3 DNA: TGCGCCAGCAGCCAGGGGCAGGGGGCGTATGGCTACACCTTC. The encoded protein is CASSQGQGAYGYTF.

This sequence joins TRBV19 and TRBJ1-2; no clear D gene. Looked up from germline, CDR1 is LNHDA and CDR2 is SQIVND (reference sequence). V was clipped by 2 bases and J by 7 bases, with 17 bases between them. This CDR3 has 15 amino acids. For the CDR3, the DNA is TGTGCCAGTAGTATAATGGCAGGTGGAAAATCTGGCTACACCTTC. It is translated as CASSIMAGGKSGYTF.

This clone showed up just once. The chain links TRBV5-1 to TRBJ2-2; maybe TRBD1 (6 bases). This CDR3 is 16 amino acids long. Germline V gives CDR1 SGHRS, CDR2 YFSETQ. Deletions cut 3 bases from V and 0 bases from J, with 12 bases between. CDR3 sequence: CASSWVQGPNTGELFF. The CDR3 bases are TGCGCCAGCAGCTGGGTACAGGGCCCGAACACCGGGGAGCTGTTTTTT.

This chain connects TRBV27 to TRBJ2-1; 7 bases are shared with TRBD1. Germline V CDR1 and CDR2: MNHEY, SMNVEV (reference sequence). The CDR3 runs 13 residues. J gave up 6 bases and V 2 bases, and 1 base lay outside the gene matches. The CDR3, as DNA: TGTGCCAGCAGTTTACAGGGGGTCAATGAGCAGTTCTTC. Translated: CASSLQGVNEQFF.

The V gene is TRBV6-6, the J gene TRBJ1-5; D is undetermined. CDR3 length: 15 amino acids. From germline, CDR1 is MNHNY and CDR2 SVGAGI (reference sequence). Deletions cut 0 bases from V and 7 bases from J, with 13 bases between. The CDR3 DNA sequence: TGTGCCAGCAGTTACTCATTAGGGTCGGGGCAGCCCCAGCATTTT. This translates into CASSYSLGSGQPQHF.

This clone came up once. The chain links TRBV3-1 (or the pseudogene TRBV3-2) to TRBJ1-3; TRBD1 matches at 9 bases. The CDR3 consists of 16 residues. CDR1 LGHDT and CDR2 YNNKEL come from the germline V gene (reference sequence). With 6 bases clipped from V and 3 bases from J, the junction kept 9 bases outside the gene matches. In nucleotides, the CDR3 is TGTGCCAGCAGTCAAAGGGGACAGGGCTATGGAAACACCATATATTTT. It encodes CASSQRGQGYGNTIYF.

This chain uses TRBV27 with TRBJ1-1; D might be TRBD1 (6 bases). This CDR3 has 15 residues. CDR1 is MNHEY, CDR2 SMNVEV, per germline (reference sequence). V lost 1 base to trimming and J lost 6 bases, with 15 bases between them. As DNA, the CDR3 is TGTGCCAGCAGTTTATATTGGGGGCAAACGGCTGAAGCTTTCTTT. Translated: CASSLYWGQTAEAFF.

V and J are TRBV7-3 and TRBJ2-2; 11 positions agree with TRBD1. The V segment lost 2 bases and the J segment 7 bases; nucleotides outside the gene matches: 9. This CDR3 has 17 residues. Per the germline V gene, CDR1 is SGHTA and CDR2 is FQGTGA. The CDR3 region is CASSLLGGQGANGELFF. The CDR3 DNA is TGTGCCAGCAGCTTACTCGGTGGACAGGGGGCGAACGGGGAGCTGTTTTTT.

This chain connects TRBV9 to TRBJ2-7, with TRBD1 identical over 7 bases. The V gene end was trimmed by 4 bases and the J gene end by 3 bases; junction bases not matched to a gene: 10. Germline lookup yields CDR1 SGDLS and CDR2 YYNGEE. The CDR3 length is 15 residues. CDR3 sequence reads: CASSTPGTALYEQYF. The CDR3 region has the DNA TGTGCCAGCAGCACGCCGGGGACAGCCCTCTACGAGCAGTACTTC. The full variable domain, completed using reference TRBV9 and TRBJ2-7, is DSGVTQTPKHLITATGQRVTLRCSPRSGDLSVYWYQQSLDQGLQFLIQYYNGEERAKGNILERFSAQQFPDLHSELNLSSLELGDSALYFCASSTPGTALYEQYFGPGTRLTVT.

V usage is TRBV28 and J usage is TRBJ2-7; D possibly corresponds to TRBD1 (6 bases). V was shortened by 6 bases and J by 2 bases, with 11 bases between the two germline ends. The germline gives CDR1 MDHEN, CDR2 SYDVKM. The CDR3 has 13 amino acids. CDR3: CASRTGQAYEQYF. CDR3 in DNA: TGTGCCAGCAGGACGGGACAAGCCTACGAGCAGTACTTC.

As to this clone: The junction does not match germline at one end; this may be a read error. This sequence joins TRBV7-7 and TRBJ1-2, with 11 bases aligning to TRBD1. Germline values: CDR1 SSHAT, CDR2 FNYEAQ (reference sequence). There are 15 residues in the CDR3. The chain's CDR3 is CASSNRTGGCYGYTF. CDR3 nucleotides: TGTGCTAGCAGCAATCGGACAGGGGGCTGCTATGGCTACACCTTC. The full variable domain, completed using reference TRBV7-7 and TRBJ1-2, is GAGVSQSPRYKVTKRGQDVTLRCDPISSHATLYWYQQALGQGPEFLTYFNYEAQPDKSGLPSDRFSAERPEGSISTLTIQRTEQRDSAMYRCASSNRTGGCYGYTFGSGTRLTVV.

This clone was observed once. This chain uses TRBV23-1 with TRBJ2-2, with D perhaps matching TRBD2 (5 bases). TRBV23-1 is designated an ORF whose function remains uncertain. The CDR3 covers 16 residues. With 2 bases removed from V and 4 bases from J, the gap between germline ends came to 14 bases. CDR3 region: CASSQPYRETTGELFF. The DNA for the CDR3 is TGCGCCAGCAGTCAACCGTACCGGGAAACCACCGGGGAGCTGTTTTTT.

The chain's CDR3 is CAISESRTSTGNEQFF. The CDR3 DNA reads as TGTGCCATCAGTGAGTCCCGGACTAGCACAGGGAATGAGCAGTTCTTC. V and J are TRBV10-3 and TRBJ2-1; 8 positions agree with TRBD2. The germline gives CDR1 ENHRY, CDR2 SYGVKD. The CDR3 sequence is 16 residues long. V lost 0 bases, J lost 7 bases, and 8 bases stayed unmatched.

The genes are TRBV29-1 and TRBJ1-2; a possible D gene is TRBD1 (6 bases). The CDR3 is 15 amino acids. Germline V gene lookup returns CDR1 SQVTM and CDR2 ANQGSEA. Trimming shortened V by 0 bases and J by 8 bases, and 19 bases separated the two germline ends. The CDR3 sequence is CSVEERTVGQGGYTF. In DNA form, the CDR3 reads TGCAGCGTTGAAGAACGGACAGTTGGGCAGGGGGGCTACACCTTC.

This sequence joins TRBV10-2 and TRBJ2-7; TRBD1 is a possible D gene (6 bases). Germline assignment: CDR1 WSHSY and CDR2 SAAADI. Trimming pared 5 bases from V and 7 bases from J, leaving 18 bases between. The CDR3 runs 14 residues. CDR3 nucleotides: TGCGCCAGCAGTCGGGACACCATAGAAGGGGAGCAGTACTTC. Translation gives CASSRDTIEGEQYF.

V and J are TRBV3-1 (or the pseudogene TRBV3-2) and TRBJ2-5; D is unresolved. The ends were cut back, 3 bases at V and 5 bases at J, with 16 bases in the middle. The germline V gene has CDR1 LGHDT and CDR2 YNNKEL (reference sequence). The CDR3 covers 15 residues. CDR3 DNA sequence: TGTGCCAGCAGCCATACTCGACTTCTTCGGGAGACCCAGTACTTC. It is translated as CASSHTRLLRETQYF.

The CDR3 reads CASSLDRGSYEQYF. In nucleotides, the CDR3 is TGTGCCAGCAGCTTAGACAGGGGCAGCTACGAGCAGTACTTC. V gene TRBV7-2 combines with J gene TRBJ2-7; TRBD1 aligns across 7 bases. The length of the CDR3 is 14 residues. V lost 1 base, J lost 3 bases, and 3 bases stayed unmatched. In germline, CDR1 is SGHTA, CDR2 FQGNSA.

This clone was picked up many times. The V and J genes are TRBV19 and TRBJ2-2; TRBD2 matches 15 bases. The CDR3 runs 19 residues. Per the germline V gene, CDR1 is LNHDA and CDR2 is SQIVND (reference sequence). Trimming removed 2 bases from V and 5 bases from J; junction bases left unmatched: 9. The CDR3 DNA reads TGTGCCAGTAGTATATTAGGACTAGCGGGAGGGCCGCGGACCGGGGAGCTGTTTTTT. As protein: CASSILGLAGGPRTGELFF.

The V call is TRBV19, the J call TRBJ1-1, with D maybe TRBD1 (5 bases). This CDR3 comprises 12 residues. Trimming removed 8 bases at V and 1 base at J, with 8 bases between. The germline V gene has CDR1 LNHDA and CDR2 SQIVND (reference sequence). The CDR3 DNA is TGTGCCAGTGGCCAGGGGAACACTGAAGCTTTCTTT. As protein: CASGQGNTEAFF.